This entry describes one T cell receptor beta chain. The data originate from a study of CD4 and CD8 cells across lung adenocarcinoma regions. One entry per CDR3 protein results from TCRdb running MiXCR on the PCR reads. Altogether more than 6,000 distinct CDR3 sequences are present, about 54% being singletons, with the ten largest covering around two fifths. The patients had localized lung adenocarcinoma, a non-small cell subtype. Germline values: CDR1 MNHEY, CDR2 SMNVEV (reference sequence). CDR3 length: 12 residues. Trimming left V 7 bases short and J 12 bases short, with 17 bases between. This chain connects TRBV27 to TRBJ2-3; D remains ambiguous. The TCR was taken from a male donor with lung adenocarcinoma. The CD4 and CD8 labels of this study may be unreliable. The sample comprised CD8+ T cells from the center of a lung tumor. CDR3 in amino acids: CASNQVKGPQYF. The CDR3 bases are TGTGCCAGCAATCAAGTCAAAGGGCCTCAGTATTTT.